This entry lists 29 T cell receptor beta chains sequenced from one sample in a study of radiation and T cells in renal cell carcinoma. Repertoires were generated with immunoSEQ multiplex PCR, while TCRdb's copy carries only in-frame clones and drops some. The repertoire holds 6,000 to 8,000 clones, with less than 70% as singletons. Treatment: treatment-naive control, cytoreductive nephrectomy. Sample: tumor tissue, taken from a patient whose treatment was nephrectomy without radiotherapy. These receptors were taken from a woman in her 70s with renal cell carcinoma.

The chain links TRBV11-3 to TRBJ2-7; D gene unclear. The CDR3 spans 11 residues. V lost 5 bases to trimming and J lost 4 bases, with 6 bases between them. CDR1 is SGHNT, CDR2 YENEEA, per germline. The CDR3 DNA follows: TGTGCCAGCAGCAAGTTATACGAGCAGTACTTC. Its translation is CASSKLYEQYF.

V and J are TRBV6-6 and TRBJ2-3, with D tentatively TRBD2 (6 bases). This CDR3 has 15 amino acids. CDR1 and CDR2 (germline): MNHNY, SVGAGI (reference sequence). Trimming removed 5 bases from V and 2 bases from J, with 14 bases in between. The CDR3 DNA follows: TGTGCCAGCAGTACCGGGGGAGTGTACACAGATACGCAGTATTTT. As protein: CASSTGGVYTDTQYF.

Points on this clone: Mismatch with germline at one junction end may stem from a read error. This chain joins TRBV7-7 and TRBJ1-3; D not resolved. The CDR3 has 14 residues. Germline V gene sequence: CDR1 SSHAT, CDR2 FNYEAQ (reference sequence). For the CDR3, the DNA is TGTGCTAGCAGCTTATCGAGCTCTGGAAACACCATATATTTT. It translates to CASSLSSSGNTIYF.

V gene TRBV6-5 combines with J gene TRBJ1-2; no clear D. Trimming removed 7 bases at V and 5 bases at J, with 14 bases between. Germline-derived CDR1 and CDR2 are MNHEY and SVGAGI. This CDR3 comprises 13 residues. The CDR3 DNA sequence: TGTGCCAGCAAATGGGGTGGCGGATATGGCTACACCTTC. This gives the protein CASKWGGGYGYTF.

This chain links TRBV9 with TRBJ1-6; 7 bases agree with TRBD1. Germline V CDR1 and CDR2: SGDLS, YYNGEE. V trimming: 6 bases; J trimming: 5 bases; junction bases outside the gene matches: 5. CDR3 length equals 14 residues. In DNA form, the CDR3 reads TGTGCCAGCAAAAGGGACAGTAATAATTCACCCCTCCACTTT. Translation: CASKRDSNNSPLHF.

The CDR3 DNA reads as TGTGCCAGCAGTGGATTAAAGACAGGGCGGCCTCATTCACTAAAACTGTTTTTT. Protein product: CASSGLKTGRPHSLKLFF. The chain has TRBV2 and TRBJ1-4; 7 bases fit TRBD1. CDR1 SNHLY and CDR2 FYNNEI come from the germline V gene. CDR3 size: 18 residues. V lost 4 bases, J lost 10 bases, and 21 bases stayed unmatched.

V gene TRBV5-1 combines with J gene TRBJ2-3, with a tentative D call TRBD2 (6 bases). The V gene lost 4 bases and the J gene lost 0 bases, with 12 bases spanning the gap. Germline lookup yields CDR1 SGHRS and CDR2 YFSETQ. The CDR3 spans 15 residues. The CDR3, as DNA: TGCGCCAGCAGCATGGACGGGACTAGCACAGATACGCAGTATTTT. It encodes CASSMDGTSTDTQYF.

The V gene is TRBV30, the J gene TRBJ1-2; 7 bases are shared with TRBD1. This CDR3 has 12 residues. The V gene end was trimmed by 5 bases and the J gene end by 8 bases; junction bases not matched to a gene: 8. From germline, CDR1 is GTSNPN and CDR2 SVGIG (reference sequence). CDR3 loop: CAWGQVLGGYTF. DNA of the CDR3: TGTGCCTGGGGACAGGTCCTAGGAGGCTACACCTTC.

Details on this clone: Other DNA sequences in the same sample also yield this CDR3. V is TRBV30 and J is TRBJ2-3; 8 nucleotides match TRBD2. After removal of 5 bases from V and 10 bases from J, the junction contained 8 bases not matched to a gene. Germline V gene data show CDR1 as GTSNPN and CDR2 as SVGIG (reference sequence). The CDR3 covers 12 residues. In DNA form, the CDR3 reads TGTGCCTGGCGGGGCGGGGGGTCTTCGCAGTATTTT. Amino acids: CAWRGGGSSQYF.

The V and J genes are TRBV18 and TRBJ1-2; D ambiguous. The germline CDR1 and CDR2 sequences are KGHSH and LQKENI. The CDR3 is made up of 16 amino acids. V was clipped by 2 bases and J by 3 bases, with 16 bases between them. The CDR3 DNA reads TGTGCCAGCTCACCAAGGACCAACTACGGGGACTATGGCTACACCTTC. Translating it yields CASSPRTNYGDYGYTF.

The CDR3 region has the DNA TGTGCCAGCAGCCCCAAGGGACAGGGGGGTTACGAGCAGTACTTC. This gives the protein CASSPKGQGGYEQYF. The rearrangement links TRBV27 to TRBJ2-7; 11 bases match TRBD1. CDR3 length: 15 amino acids. CDR1 and CDR2 (germline): MNHEY, SMNVEV (reference sequence). V gave up 6 bases and J gave up 4 bases; unmatched junction bases: 8.

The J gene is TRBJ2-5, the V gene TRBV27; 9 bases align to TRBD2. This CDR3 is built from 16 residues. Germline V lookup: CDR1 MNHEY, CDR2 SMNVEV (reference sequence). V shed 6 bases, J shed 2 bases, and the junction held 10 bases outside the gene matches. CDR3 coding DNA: TGTGCCAGCAGGAAGACTAGCGGATCCTTTCAAGAGACCCAGTACTTC. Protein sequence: CASRKTSGSFQETQYF.

The CDR3 region has the DNA TGTGCCTGGAGTGTCGGACATGCTCGGGCTGAAGCTTTCTTT. It encodes CAWSVGHARAEAFF. The chain is built from TRBV30 and TRBJ1-1, with TRBD1 as a possible D gene (5 bases). Trimming left V 0 bases short and J 6 bases short, with 14 bases between. The germline CDR1 and CDR2 sequences are GTSNPN and SVGIG (reference sequence). The CDR3 length is 14 residues.

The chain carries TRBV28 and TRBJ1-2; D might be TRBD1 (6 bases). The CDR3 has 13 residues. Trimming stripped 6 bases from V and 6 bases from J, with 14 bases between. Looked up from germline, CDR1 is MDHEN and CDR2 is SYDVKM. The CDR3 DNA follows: TGTGCCAGCAGGACAACAGGGAGGGATGGCTACACCTTC. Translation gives CASRTTGRDGYTF.

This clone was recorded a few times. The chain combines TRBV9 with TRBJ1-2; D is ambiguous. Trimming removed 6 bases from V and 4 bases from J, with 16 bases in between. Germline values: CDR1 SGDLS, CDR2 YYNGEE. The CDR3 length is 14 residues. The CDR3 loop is CASTRTGRGYGYTF. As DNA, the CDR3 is TGTGCCAGCACCCGAACCGGGAGAGGCTATGGCTACACCTTC.

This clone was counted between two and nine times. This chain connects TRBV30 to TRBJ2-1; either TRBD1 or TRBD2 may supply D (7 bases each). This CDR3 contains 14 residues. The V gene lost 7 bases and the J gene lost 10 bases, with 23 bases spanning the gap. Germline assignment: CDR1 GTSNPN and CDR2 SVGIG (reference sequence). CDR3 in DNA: TGTGCCTCTTGGGGGGGAGGGACAGCTAGCGAGCAGTTCTTC. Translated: CASWGGGTASEQFF.

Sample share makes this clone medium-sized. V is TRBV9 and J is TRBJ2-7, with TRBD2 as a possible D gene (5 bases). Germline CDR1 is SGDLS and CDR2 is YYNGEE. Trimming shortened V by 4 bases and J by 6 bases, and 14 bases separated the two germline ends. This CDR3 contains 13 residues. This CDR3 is CASSSSPGSEQYF. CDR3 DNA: TGTGCCAGCAGCTCCTCCCCGGGAAGCGAGCAGTACTTC. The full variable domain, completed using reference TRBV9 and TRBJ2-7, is DSGVTQTPKHLITATGQRVTLRCSPRSGDLSVYWYQQSLDQGLQFLIQYYNGEERAKGNILERFSAQQFPDLHSELNLSSLELGDSALYFCASSSSPGSEQYFGPGTRLTVT.

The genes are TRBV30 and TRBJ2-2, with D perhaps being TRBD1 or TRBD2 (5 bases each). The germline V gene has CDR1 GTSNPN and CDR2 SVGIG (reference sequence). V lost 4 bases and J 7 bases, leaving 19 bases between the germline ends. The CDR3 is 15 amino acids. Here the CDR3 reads CAWNSMVGGVGELFF. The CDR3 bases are TGTGCCTGGAACTCCATGGTTGGGGGAGTCGGGGAGCTGTTTTTT. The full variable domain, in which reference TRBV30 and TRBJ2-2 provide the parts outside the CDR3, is SQTIHQWPATLVQPVGSPLSLECTVEGTSNPNLYWYRQAAGRGLQLLFYSVGIGQISSEVPQNLSASRPQDRQFILSSKKLLLSDSGFYLCAWNSMVGGVGELFFGEGSRLTVL.

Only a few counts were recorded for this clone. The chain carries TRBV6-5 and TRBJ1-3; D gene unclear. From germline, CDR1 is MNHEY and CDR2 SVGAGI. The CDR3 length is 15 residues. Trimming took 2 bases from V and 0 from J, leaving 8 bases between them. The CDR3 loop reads CASSYGVGSGNTIYF. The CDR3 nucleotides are TGTGCCAGCAGTTACGGGGTGGGCTCTGGAAACACCATATATTTT.

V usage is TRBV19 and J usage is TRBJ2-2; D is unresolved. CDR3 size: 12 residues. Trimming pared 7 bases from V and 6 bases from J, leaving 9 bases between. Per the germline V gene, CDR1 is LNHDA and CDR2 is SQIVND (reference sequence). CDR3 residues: CASTNSPGELFF. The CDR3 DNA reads TGTGCCAGTACCAACAGCCCCGGGGAGCTGTTTTTT.

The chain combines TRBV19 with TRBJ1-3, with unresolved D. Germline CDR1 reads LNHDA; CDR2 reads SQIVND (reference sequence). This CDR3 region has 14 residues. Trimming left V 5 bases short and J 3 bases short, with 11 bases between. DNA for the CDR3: TGTGCCAGTAGTCCAGACTCGAGTGGAAACACCATATATTTT. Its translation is CASSPDSSGNTIYF.

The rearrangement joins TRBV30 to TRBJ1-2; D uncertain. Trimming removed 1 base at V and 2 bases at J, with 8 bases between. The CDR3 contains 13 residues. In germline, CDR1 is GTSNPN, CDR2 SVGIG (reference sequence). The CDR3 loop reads CAWSGPGNYGYTF. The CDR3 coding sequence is TGTGCCTGGAGTGGCCCAGGAAACTATGGCTACACCTTC. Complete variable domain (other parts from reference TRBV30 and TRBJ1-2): SQTIHQWPATLVQPVGSPLSLECTVEGTSNPNLYWYRQAAGRGLQLLFYSVGIGQISSEVPQNLSASRPQDRQFILSSKKLLLSDSGFYLCAWSGPGNYGYTFGSGTRLTVV.

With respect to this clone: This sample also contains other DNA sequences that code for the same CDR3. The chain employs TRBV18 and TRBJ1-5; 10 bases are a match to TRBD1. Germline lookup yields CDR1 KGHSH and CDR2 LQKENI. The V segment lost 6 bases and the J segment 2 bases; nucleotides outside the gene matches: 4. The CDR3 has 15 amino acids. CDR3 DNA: TGTGCCAGCTCCCCGGACAGGGGGGGCAATCAGCCCCAGCATTTT. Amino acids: CASSPDRGGNQPQHF.

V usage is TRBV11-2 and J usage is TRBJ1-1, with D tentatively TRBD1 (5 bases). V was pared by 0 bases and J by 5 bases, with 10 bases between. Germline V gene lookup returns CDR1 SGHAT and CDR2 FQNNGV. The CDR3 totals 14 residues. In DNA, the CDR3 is TGTGCCAGCAGCTTAGAAGGGGCGAGAACTGAAGCTTTCTTT. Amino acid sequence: CASSLEGARTEAFF.

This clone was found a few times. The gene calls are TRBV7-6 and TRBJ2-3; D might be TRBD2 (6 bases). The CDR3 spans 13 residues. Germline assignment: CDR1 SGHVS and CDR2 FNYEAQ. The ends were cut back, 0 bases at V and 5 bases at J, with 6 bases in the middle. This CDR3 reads CASSLAGGDTQYF. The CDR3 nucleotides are TGTGCCAGCAGCTTAGCCGGGGGAGATACGCAGTATTTT.

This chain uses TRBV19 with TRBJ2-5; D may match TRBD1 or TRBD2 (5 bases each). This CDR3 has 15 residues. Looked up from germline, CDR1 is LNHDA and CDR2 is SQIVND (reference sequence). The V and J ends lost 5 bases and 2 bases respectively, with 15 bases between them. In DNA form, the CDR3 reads TGTGCCAGTAGTCGGTACGGGACGGTTCAAGAGACCCAGTACTTC. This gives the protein CASSRYGTVQETQYF.

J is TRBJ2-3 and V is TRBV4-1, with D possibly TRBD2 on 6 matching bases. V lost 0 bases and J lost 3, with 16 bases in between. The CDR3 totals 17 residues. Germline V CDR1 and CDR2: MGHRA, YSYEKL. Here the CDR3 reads CASSQDYAGTKTDTQYF. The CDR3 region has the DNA TGCGCCAGCAGCCAAGACTATGCGGGGACGAAGACAGATACGCAGTATTTT.

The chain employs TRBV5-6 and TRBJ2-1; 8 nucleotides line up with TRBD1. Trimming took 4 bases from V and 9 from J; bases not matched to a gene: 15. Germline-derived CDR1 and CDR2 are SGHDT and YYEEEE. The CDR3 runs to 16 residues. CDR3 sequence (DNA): TGTGCCAGCAGCCGGGAGACAGGGGCGAGGGTTGGTGAGCAGTTCTTC. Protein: CASSRETGARVGEQFF.

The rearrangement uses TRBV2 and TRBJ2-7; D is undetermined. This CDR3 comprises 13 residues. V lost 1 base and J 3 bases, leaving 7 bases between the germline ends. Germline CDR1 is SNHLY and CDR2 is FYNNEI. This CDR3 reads CASSEGSIYEQYF. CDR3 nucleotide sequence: TGTGCCAGCAGTGAAGGCAGTATCTACGAGCAGTACTTC.